The clone carrying this T cell receptor beta chain was counted between two and nine times. Its antigen is currently unknown. This sample was included in a study of neurological immune-mediated disorders. 5'RACE employing 10-nucleotide random UMIs yielded the cDNA. Sequencing of 15-18 subjects in each run yielded over 160 million TCR-beta sequences. From the 5' RACE reads, TCRdb called clonotypes with MiXCR, one entry per CDR3 protein. The table lists around 25,000 distinct CDR3 sequences, about 13% of them singletons. The unsorted libraries originated from 2 million PBMCs that had been stored at -80 C. Overall study results and limits: CDR3 amino acid sequences found in expanded clones were never shared across subjects, suggesting private repertoires in all groups.

V was shortened by 6 bases and J by 0 bases, with 20 bases between the two germline ends. CDR3 length: 16 residues. Germline V CDR1 and CDR2: DFQATT, SNEGSKA (reference sequence). The chain recombines TRBV20-1 with TRBJ1-1, with D possibly matching TRBD1 (6 bases). The TCR sequence derives from a woman aged 55-75 years with HTLV-1-associated myelopathy (HAM/TSP). The sequenced sample consisted of PBMCs. Written as DNA, the CDR3 is TGCAGTGCAAGGAATCCAGACTCAGGGGTGAACACTGAAGCTTTCTTT. As protein: CSARNPDSGVNTEAFF.